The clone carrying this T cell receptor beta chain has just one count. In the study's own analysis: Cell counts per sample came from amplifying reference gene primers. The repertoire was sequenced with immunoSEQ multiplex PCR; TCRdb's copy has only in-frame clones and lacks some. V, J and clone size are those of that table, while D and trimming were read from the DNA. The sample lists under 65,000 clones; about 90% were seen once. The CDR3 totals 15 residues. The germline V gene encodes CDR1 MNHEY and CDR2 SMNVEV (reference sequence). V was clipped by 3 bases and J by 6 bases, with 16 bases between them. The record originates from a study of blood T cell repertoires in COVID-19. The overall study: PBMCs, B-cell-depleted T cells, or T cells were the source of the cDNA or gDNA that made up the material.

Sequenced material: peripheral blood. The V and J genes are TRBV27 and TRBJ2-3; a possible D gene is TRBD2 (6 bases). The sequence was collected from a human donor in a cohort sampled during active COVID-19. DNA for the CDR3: TGTGCCAGCAGTTTGGGTGGAGGCCGGGGGGATACGCAGTATTTT. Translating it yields CASSLGGGRGDTQYF.